This T cell receptor beta chain was found in a study of T cell clonotyping in hematopoietic cell transplantation. Data came from immunoSEQ multiplex PCR; TCRdb stores just in-frame clones and leaves some out. The sample shows roughly 37,000 clones, roughly 88% of them seen only once. V was shortened by 3 bases and J by 1 base, with 4 bases between the two germline ends. The CDR3 sequence is 13 residues long. Germline CDR1 LNHDA, CDR2 SQIVND (reference sequence). This TCR came from a woman between 40 and 50 years old in good health. Some clones in this sample may be carry-over from other donors' samples. Input material: peripheral blood mononuclear cells. The J gene is TRBJ1-5, the V gene TRBV19; D remains ambiguous. The CDR3 DNA reads TGTGCCAGTAGTATCACCAGCAATCAGCCCCAGCATTTT. It yields the protein CASSITSNQPQHF.